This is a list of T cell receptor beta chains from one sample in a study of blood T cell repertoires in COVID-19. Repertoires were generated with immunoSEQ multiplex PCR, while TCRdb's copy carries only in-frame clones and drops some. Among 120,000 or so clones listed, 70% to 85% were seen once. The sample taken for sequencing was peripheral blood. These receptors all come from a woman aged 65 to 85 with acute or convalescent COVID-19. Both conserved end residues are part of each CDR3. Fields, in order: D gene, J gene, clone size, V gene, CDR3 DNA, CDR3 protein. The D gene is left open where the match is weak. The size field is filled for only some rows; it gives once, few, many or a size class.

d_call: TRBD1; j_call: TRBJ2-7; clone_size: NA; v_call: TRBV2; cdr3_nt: TGTGCCAGCAGCGTGGACAGGGTTTCCGAGCAGTACTTC; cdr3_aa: CASSVDRVSEQYF
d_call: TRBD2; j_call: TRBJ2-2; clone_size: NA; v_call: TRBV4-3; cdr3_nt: TGCGCCAGCAGCCAAGATTGGGGGGGGTCCACCGGGGAGCTGTTTTTT; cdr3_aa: CASSQDWGGSTGELFF
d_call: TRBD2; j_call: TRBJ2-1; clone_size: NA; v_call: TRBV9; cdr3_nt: TGTGCCAGCAGCGTTAGGCTAGCGGGGGACGATATCTCCTACAATGAGCAGTTCTTC; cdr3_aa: CASSVRLAGDDISYNEQFF
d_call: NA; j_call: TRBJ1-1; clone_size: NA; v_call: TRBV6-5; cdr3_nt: TGTGCCAGCAGTTACTCGTACAGGGTAGGGGGCACTGAAGCTTTCTTT; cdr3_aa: CASSYSYRVGGTEAFF
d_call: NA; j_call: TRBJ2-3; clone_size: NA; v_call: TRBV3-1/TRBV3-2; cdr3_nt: TGTGCCAGCAGCCAAGGGGCTACGCAGTATTTT; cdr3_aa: CASSQGATQYF
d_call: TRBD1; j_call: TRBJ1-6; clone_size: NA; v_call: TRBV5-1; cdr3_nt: TGCGCCAGCAGCCGAGGGACAGGGTACAATTCACCCCTCCACTTT; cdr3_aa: CASSRGTGYNSPLHF
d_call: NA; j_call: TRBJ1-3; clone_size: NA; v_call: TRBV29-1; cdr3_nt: TGCAGCGTTGATTCCCAGGGCACTGGAAACACCATATATTTT; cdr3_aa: CSVDSQGTGNTIYF
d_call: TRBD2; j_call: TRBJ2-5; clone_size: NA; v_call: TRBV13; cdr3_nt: TGTGCCAGCAGCTCGGTCGTTAGCGGGGAAGAGACCCAGTACTTC; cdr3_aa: CASSSVVSGEETQYF
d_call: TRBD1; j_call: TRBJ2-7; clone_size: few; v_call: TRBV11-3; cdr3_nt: TGTGCCAGCAGCTCCGGACAGGGTTGGGAGCAGTACTTC; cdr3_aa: CASSSGQGWEQYF
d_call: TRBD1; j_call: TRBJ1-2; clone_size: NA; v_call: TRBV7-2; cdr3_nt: TGTGCCAGCCAGGGGGCCTTACACTATGGCTACACCTTC; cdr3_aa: CASQGALHYGYTF
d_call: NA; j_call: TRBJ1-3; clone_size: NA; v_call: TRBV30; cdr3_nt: TGTGCCTGGAGTGACGGACAGAGGGCCTCTGGAAACACCATATATTTT; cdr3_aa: CAWSDGQRASGNTIYF
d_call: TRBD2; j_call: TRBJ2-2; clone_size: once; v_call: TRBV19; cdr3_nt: TGTGCCAGTAGTAGCGGGGGGGCCGGGGAGCTGTTTTTT; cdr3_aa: CASSSGGAGELFF
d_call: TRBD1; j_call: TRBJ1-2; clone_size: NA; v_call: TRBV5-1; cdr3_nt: TGCGCCAGCAGGGACGGGACAGGGAACTATGGCTACACCTTC; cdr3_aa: CASRDGTGNYGYTF
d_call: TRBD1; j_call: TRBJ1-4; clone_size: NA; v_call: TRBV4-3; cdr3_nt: TGCGCCAGCAGCCAAGATCCGGGGACAGGGGGCGAAAAACTGTTTTTT; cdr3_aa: CASSQDPGTGGEKLFF
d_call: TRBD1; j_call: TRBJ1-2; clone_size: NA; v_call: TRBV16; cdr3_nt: TGTGCCAGCAGCTCTGGACAGGACTTAAACTATGGCTACACCTTC; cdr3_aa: CASSSGQDLNYGYTF
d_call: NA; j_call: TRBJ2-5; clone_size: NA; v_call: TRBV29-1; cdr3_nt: TGCAGCGTCCACCTTCCCGGGGTAAAACAAGAGACCCAGTACTTC; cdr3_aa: CSVHLPGVKQETQYF
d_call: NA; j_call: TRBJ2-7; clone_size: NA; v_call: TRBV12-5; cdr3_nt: TGTGCTAGTGCCCAAGGTCTGGGCCGATCATTTGACTACGAGCAGTACTTC; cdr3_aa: CASAQGLGRSFDYEQYF
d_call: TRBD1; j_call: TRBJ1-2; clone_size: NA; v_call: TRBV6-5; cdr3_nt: TGTGCCAGCAGGCGAGACAGGGGAGAGGGCTACACCTTC; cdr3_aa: CASRRDRGEGYTF
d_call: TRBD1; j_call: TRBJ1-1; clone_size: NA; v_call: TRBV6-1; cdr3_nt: TGTGCCAGCAGTGGAAACAGGGGAATTCCAATGAACACTGAAGCTTTCTTT; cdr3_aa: CASSGNRGIPMNTEAFF
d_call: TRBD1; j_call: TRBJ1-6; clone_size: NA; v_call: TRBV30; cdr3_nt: TGTGCCTGGGAAGACAGGGCCCCCTTTGGCTCCTATAATTCACCCCTCCACTTT; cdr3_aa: CAWEDRAPFGSYNSPLHF
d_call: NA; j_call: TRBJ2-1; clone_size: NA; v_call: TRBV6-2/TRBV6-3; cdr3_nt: TGTGCCAGCAGTTACACCCTCGCGGGGTCACCCTACAATGAGCAGTTCTTC; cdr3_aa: CASSYTLAGSPYNEQFF
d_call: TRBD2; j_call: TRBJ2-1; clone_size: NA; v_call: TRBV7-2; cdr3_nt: TGTGCCAGCAGCAAATCAGCGGGGCACTCCTACAATGAGCAGTTCTTC; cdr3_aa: CASSKSAGHSYNEQFF
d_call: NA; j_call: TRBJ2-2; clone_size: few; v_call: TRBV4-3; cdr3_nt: TGCGCCAGCAGCCAAGATACGGGGGTCCCCACCGGGGAGCTGTTTTTT; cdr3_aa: CASSQDTGVPTGELFF
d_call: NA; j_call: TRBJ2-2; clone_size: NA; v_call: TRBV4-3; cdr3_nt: TGCGCCAGCAGCCAAGATCGGACAAACACCGGGGAGCTGTTTTTT; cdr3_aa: CASSQDRTNTGELFF
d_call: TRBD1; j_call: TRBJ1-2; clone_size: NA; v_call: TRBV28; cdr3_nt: TGTGCCAGCAGCCAGACAGGGAATAACTATGGCTACACCTTC; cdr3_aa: CASSQTGNNYGYTF
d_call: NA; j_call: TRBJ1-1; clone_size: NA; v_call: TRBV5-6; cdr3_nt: TGTGCCAGCAGCTTGGTCGCGGGGCTGAACACTGAAGCTTTCTTT; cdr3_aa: CASSLVAGLNTEAFF
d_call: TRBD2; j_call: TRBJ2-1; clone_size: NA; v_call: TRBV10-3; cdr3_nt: TGTGCCATCAATGGGGAAGCGGGGTCCAGCTCCTACAATGAGCAGTTCTTC; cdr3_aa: CAINGEAGSSSYNEQFF
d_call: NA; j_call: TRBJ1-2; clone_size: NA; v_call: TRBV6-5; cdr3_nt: TGTGCCACCACCCGCGGCTATGGCTACACCTTC; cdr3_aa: CATTRGYGYTF
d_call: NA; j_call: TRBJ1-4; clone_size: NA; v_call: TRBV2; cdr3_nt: TGTGCCAGCAGGAAAAGGACAGTAGGTGAAAAACTGTTTTTT; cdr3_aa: CASRKRTVGEKLFF
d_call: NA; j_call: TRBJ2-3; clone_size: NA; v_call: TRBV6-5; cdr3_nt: TGTGCCAGCACCGCGGATCGCGCAGATACGCAGTATTTT; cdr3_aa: CASTADRADTQYF
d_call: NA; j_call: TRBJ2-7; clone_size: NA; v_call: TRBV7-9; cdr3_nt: TGTGCCAGCAGCCAAAGGACAGATCTTTATACCTACGAGCAGTACTTC; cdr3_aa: CASSQRTDLYTYEQYF
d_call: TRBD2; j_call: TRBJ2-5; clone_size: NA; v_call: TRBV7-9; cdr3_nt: TGTGCCAGCAGCCTAGGACTAGCGGGGGGACGGGAGACCCAGTACTTC; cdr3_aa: CASSLGLAGGRETQYF
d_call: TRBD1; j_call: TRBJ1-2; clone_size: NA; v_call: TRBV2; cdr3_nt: TGTGCCAGCAGCCCCGGACAGGGGGCGAACTATGGCTACACCTTC; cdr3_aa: CASSPGQGANYGYTF
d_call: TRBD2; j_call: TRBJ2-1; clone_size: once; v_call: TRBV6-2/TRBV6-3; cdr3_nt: TGTGCCAGCAGTTACTCTACCGCGGGGGGGAGCTCCTACAATGAGCAGTTCTTC; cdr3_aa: CASSYSTAGGSSYNEQFF
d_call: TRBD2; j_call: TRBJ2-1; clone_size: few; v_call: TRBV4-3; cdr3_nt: TGCGCCAGCAGCCAAGAGCGGGGGGGCTACAATGAGCAGTTCTTC; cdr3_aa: CASSQERGGYNEQFF
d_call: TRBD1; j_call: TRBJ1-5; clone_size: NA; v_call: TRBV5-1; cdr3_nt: TGCGCCAGCAGCTGGGGGGACAGGGGTCTCGATCAGCCCCAGCATTTT; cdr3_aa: CASSWGDRGLDQPQHF
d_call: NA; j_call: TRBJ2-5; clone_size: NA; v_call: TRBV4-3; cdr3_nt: TGCGCCAGCAGCCCGATGGTGGGGGCCCCAGAGACCCAGTACTTC; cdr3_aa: CASSPMVGAPETQYF
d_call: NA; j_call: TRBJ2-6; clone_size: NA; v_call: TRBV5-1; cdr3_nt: TGCGCCAGCAGCTCGTTAGATGACTTGCGGGCTGGGGCCAACGTCCTGACTTTC; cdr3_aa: CASSSLDDLRAGANVLTF
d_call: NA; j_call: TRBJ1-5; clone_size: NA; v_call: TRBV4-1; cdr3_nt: TGCGCCAGCAGCCAAGGGGCCATGAGCAATCAGCCCCAGCATTTT; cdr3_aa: CASSQGAMSNQPQHF
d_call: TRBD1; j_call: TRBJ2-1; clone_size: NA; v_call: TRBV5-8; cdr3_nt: TGTGCCAGCAGCACAGGACAGGGGACGTATGAGCAGTTCTTC; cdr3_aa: CASSTGQGTYEQFF
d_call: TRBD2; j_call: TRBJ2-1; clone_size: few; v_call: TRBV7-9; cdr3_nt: TGTGCCAGCAGCCCAAGACTAGCGGGGGCCGGAGGTGAGCAGTTCTTC; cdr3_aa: CASSPRLAGAGGEQFF
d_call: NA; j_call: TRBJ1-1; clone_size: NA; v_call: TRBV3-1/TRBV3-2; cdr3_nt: TGTGCCAGCAGCCCTCGAGGACAGTACAATGAAGCTTTCTTT; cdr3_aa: CASSPRGQYNEAFF
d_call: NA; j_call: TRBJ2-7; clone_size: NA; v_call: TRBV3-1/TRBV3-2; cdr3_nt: TGTGCCAGCAGCCAGGGGGGAGGCGGACGCTACGAGCAGTACTTC; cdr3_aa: CASSQGGGGRYEQYF
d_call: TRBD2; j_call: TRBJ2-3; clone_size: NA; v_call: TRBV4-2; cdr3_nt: TGTGCCAGCAGCTCATTTGGTGGTAGCGGGGGGTTTGGTACGCAGTATTTT; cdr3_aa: CASSSFGGSGGFGTQYF
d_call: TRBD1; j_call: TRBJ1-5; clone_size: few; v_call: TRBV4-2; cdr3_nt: TGTGCCAGCAGCCCCGGGACAGGGGTCCAGCCCCAGCATTTT; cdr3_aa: CASSPGTGVQPQHF
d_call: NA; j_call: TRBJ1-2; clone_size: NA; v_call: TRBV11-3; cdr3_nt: TGTGCCAGCAGCCGGAGATCCGGGGCTAACTATGGCTACACCTTC; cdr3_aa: CASSRRSGANYGYTF
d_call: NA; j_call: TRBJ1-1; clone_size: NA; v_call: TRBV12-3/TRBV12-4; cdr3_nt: TGTGCCAGCGGAAATCTTGTGGAGGCTTTCTTT; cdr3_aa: CASGNLVEAFF
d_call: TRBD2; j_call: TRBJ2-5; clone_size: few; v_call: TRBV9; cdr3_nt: TGTGCCAGCAGCGCCGGGACTACCCAAGAGACCCAGTACTTC; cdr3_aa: CASSAGTTQETQYF
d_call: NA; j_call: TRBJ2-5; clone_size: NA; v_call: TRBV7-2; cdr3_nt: TGTGCCAGCAGCCCCGGGGTGAGACAAATGGAGACCCAGTACTTC; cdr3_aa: CASSPGVRQMETQYF
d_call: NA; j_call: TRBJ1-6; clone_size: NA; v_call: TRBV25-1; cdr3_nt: TGTGCCAGCAGTGCGCCAGGCTCCTATAATTCACCCCTCCACTTT; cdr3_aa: CASSAPGSYNSPLHF
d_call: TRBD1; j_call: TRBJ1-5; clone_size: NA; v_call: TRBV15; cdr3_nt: TGTGCCACCAGCAGTGGTACAGGGGGGAATTGGGTTAATCAGCCCCAGCATTTT; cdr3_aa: CATSSGTGGNWVNQPQHF
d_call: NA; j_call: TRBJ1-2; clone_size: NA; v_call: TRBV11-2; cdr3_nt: TGTGCCAGCAGCTTATCCAAGTCGGTTAACTATGGCTACACCTTC; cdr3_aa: CASSLSKSVNYGYTF
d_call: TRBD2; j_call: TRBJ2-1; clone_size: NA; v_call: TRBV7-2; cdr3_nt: TGTGCCAGCAGCTTGAGCGCTAGCGGGGCTTATGAGCAGTTCTTC; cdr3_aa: CASSLSASGAYEQFF
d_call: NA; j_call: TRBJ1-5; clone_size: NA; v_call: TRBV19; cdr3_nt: TGTGCCAGTAGTATGGCGGGTCGTAGCAATCAGCCCCAGCATTTT; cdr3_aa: CASSMAGRSNQPQHF
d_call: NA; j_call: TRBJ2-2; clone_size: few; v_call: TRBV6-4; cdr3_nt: TGTGCCAGCAGTGACTCGGACTCCACCGGGGAGCTGTTTTTT; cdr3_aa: CASSDSDSTGELFF